This TCR beta chain stems from a study of cytomegalovirus exposure and HLA in healthy donors. This clone was picked up one time. The PCR contained 60 Vbeta and 13 Jbeta primers. Here immunoSEQ multiplex PCR was the method, and the copy in TCRdb shows in-frame clones only, minus some. The sample carries tens of thousands of clones, around 67% recorded once. CDR3 length: 16 amino acids. Trimming pared 1 base from V and 2 bases from J, leaving 9 bases between. The germline V gene encodes CDR1 MNHNS and CDR2 SASEGT. Sequenced sample: PBMCs. The receptor's source is a woman aged 45 to 65 in good health and CMV-seropositive. V and J are TRBV6-1 and TRBJ2-6; D unclear. CDR3 region: CASSEVYLPGANVLTF. The CDR3 region has the DNA TGTGCCAGCAGTGAAGTCTACCTTCCTGGGGCCAACGTCCTGACTTTC.